This TCR beta chain originates from a study of shared clonotypes between healthy human individuals. Selected positively for CCR7 and CD45RO-negative, naive CD8 cells excluded terminally differentiated effector memory CD45RA+ cells. Each donor was a Caucasian adult residing in Nashville, Tennessee. The input for sorted-subset replicate PCRs was around 0.2 ug DNA, tens of thousands of T cell genomes. Libraries were prepared by immunoSEQ multiplex PCR; TCRdb keeps only in-frame clonotypes and omits some of them. The table includes approximately 2,200,000 clones, under 95% detected once. The sequencing input was naive CD8+ T cells from PBMCs. The sequence was collected from a man between 18 and 35 years old in good health. Some clones in this sample may be carry-over from other donors' samples.

The CDR3 DNA is TGCGCCAGCAGCTTGATCCAGACAGGGGGCAATGAGCAGTTCTTC. Translation: CASSLIQTGGNEQFF. The rearrangement links TRBV5-1 to TRBJ2-1; 9 bases match TRBD1. The CDR3 is 15 amino acids. Germline loops: CDR1 SGHRS, CDR2 YFSETQ. Germline trimming cut 1 base from V and 6 bases from J; bases unmatched to any gene: 5.